These 30 T cell receptor beta chains were sequenced from one sample in a study of blood T cell repertoires in COVID-19 (dated by TCRdb to the early 2020s). The method was the immunoSEQ multiplex PCR assay. TCRdb carries this immuneACCESS record with in-frame sequences only. Its versions omit some clonotypes, under half of them owing to an unresolved V gene in the studies checked, with the rest unexplained. This sample gives around 250,000 clones in total; roughly 80% of them show up just once. The ten largest make up around 3.5% of the sample. Sequenced: peripheral blood. The origin of the receptors is a young woman with acute or convalescent COVID-19.

Written as DNA, the CDR3 is TGCGCCAGCAGCCAAAGTCAGCGGGAGCAAGAGACCCAGTACTTC. Translated, it gives CASSQSQREQETQYF. The V call is TRBV4-3, the J call TRBJ2-5, with 8 nucleotides matching TRBD2. The CDR3 length is 15 residues. In germline, CDR1 is LGHNA, CDR2 YSLEER. V dropped 2 bases and J dropped 2; count of bases not matched to a gene: 4.

The chain has TRBV4-3 and TRBJ2-1, with TRBD2 identical over 11 bases. This CDR3 is built from 17 residues. The germline V gene encodes CDR1 LGHNA and CDR2 YSLEER. Trimming took 3 bases from V and 5 from J; bases not matched to a gene: 9. CDR3 in amino acids: CASSQVAGTSGNNEQFF. The CDR3 DNA follows: TGCGCCAGCAGCCAGGTCGCCGGGACTAGCGGTAACAATGAGCAGTTCTTC.

This chain uses TRBV19 with TRBJ1-1, with 8 nucleotides matching TRBD1. There are 16 residues in the CDR3. The J segment lost 0 bases and the V segment lost 6 bases, leaving 9 bases of the junction unmatched. The germline V gene encodes CDR1 LNHDA and CDR2 SQIVND (reference sequence). CDR3 nucleotide sequence: TGTGCCAGTAGAGACCAGGGGGCACCCCTGAACACTGAAGCTTTCTTT. The encoded protein is CASRDQGAPLNTEAFF.

V gene TRBV14 combines with J gene TRBJ1-5, with D hard to call. CDR3 length: 13 amino acids. Germline CDR1 reads SGHDN; CDR2 reads FVKESK. V gave up 4 bases and J gave up 3 bases, with 7 bases separating them. The CDR3 protein is CASSLYSNQPQHF. Here the CDR3 DNA reads TGTGCCAGCAGCCTTTATTCCAATCAGCCCCAGCATTTT.

This chain uses TRBV7-9 with TRBJ2-5; D unclear. This CDR3 has 13 residues. V lost 5 bases, J lost 10 bases, and 17 bases lay in between. Germline V gene lookup returns CDR1 SEHNR and CDR2 FQNEAQ (reference sequence). CDR3 nucleotide sequence: TGTGCCAGCAGCCCCCCCGAGCGAGGTGACCAGTACTTC. Amino acid sequence: CASSPPERGDQYF.

This chain uses TRBV29-1 with TRBJ2-1, with 13 bases matching TRBD2. Germline assignment: CDR1 SQVTM and CDR2 ANQGSEA. The CDR3 is 19 amino acids. J lost 0 bases, V lost 7 bases, and 15 bases had no gene match. CDR3 nucleotide sequence: TGCAGCGCAGCCGGGACTAGCGGGGTTCCCTTAAGCTCCTACAATGAGCAGTTCTTC. Its protein product is CSAAGTSGVPLSSYNEQFF.

This clone has a single count. The chain carries TRBV7-9 and TRBJ1-5, with D maybe TRBD1 (5 bases). Germline CDR1 SEHNR, CDR2 FQNEAQ (reference sequence). Trimming took 1 base from V and 8 from J, leaving 12 bases between them. The CDR3 sequence is 14 residues long. CDR3 amino acids: CASSLEWGDEPQHF. CDR3 coding DNA: TGTGCCAGCAGCTTAGAGTGGGGGGATGAGCCCCAGCATTTT.

The chain uses TRBV10-3 and TRBJ2-1, with 14 bases lining up with TRBD2. V shed 5 bases and J 0 bases; nucleotides not matched to a gene: 9. CDR3 length: 19 amino acids. Germline CDR1 ENHRY, CDR2 SYGVKD. The CDR3 nucleotides are TGTGCCATCAGTAGGGGACTAGCGGGAGAAGGGGGCTCCTACAATGAGCAGTTCTTC. This codes for CAISRGLAGEGGSYNEQFF.

This clone was recorded once. The chain couples TRBV5-4 to TRBJ1-6, with D possibly being TRBD1 (6 bases). The length of the CDR3 is 17 residues. The germline gives CDR1 SGHNT, CDR2 YYREEE (reference sequence). V lost 0 bases and J lost 6, with 16 bases in between. CDR3 residues: CASSLESGHSVNSPLHF. CDR3 DNA sequence: TGTGCCAGCAGCTTGGAATCGGGACACAGTGTTAATTCACCCCTCCACTTT.

The chain couples TRBV30 to TRBJ2-2, with a tentative D call TRBD1 (6 bases). This CDR3 comprises 13 residues. Germline V gives CDR1 GTSNPN, CDR2 SVGIG (reference sequence). The V gene lost 4 bases and the J gene lost 1 base, with 7 bases spanning the gap. The CDR3 loop reads CAWNRVNTGELFF. CDR3 DNA: TGTGCCTGGAACAGGGTGAACACCGGGGAGCTGTTTTTT.

This chain links TRBV6-5 with TRBJ2-1; D not resolved. The CDR3 sequence is 11 residues long. CDR1 and CDR2 from the germline V gene are MNHEY and SVGAGI. Trimming took off 6 bases at V and 9 bases at J, with 9 bases between the two ends. CDR3 in amino acids: CASRERGEQFF. The DNA for the CDR3 is TGTGCCAGCAGGGAGCGTGGTGAGCAGTTCTTC.

The chain employs TRBV3-1 (or the pseudogene TRBV3-2) and TRBJ2-5; D might be TRBD2 (5 bases). Germline V gene lookup returns CDR1 LGHDT and CDR2 YNNKEL (reference sequence). The V and J ends lost 2 bases and 2 bases respectively, with 12 bases between them. CDR3 length: 15 residues. In DNA, the CDR3 is TGTGCCAGCAGCCAACTCCGGGGATGGCAAGAGACCCAGTACTTC. It codes for CASSQLRGWQETQYF.

The V gene is TRBV7-3, the J gene TRBJ1-5; D perhaps matches TRBD1 (5 bases). CDR1 is SGHTA and CDR2 is FQGTGA in the germline V gene. V was pared by 2 bases and J by 0 bases, with 11 bases between. The CDR3 is made up of 16 amino acids. CDR3 residues: CASSLVGGYSNQPQHF. CDR3 in DNA: TGTGCCAGCAGCTTAGTGGGGGGTTATAGCAATCAGCCCCAGCATTTT.

This rearrangement joins TRBV7-6 to TRBJ1-1, with 11 bases aligning to TRBD1. The length of the CDR3 is 15 residues. V was pared by 4 bases and J by 2 bases, with 3 bases of the junction left unmatched. CDR1 SGHVS and CDR2 FNYEAQ come from the germline V gene. CDR3 region: CASSWGQGGNTEAFF. The CDR3 DNA sequence: TGTGCCAGCAGCTGGGGACAGGGGGGAAACACTGAAGCTTTCTTT.

The DNA of the CDR3 is TGCAGCGTGTACAGCGGTAACACTGAAGCTTTCTTT. Amino acid sequence: CSVYSGNTEAFF. The gene calls are TRBV29-1 and TRBJ1-1; D gene uncertain. This CDR3 is built from 12 residues. V gave up 6 bases and J gave up 2 bases, with 10 bases separating them. CDR1 is SQVTM and CDR2 is ANQGSEA in the germline V gene.

The chain uses TRBV2 and TRBJ1-5, with 8 bases identical to TRBD1. This CDR3 spans 14 amino acids. Germline CDR1 and CDR2: SNHLY and FYNNEI. Losses at the gene ends were 8 bases for V and 9 bases for J; bases not matched to a gene: 12. CDR3 bases: TGTGCCAGCTGGACAGGGAGGTTCTATTCGCCCCAGCATTTT. It yields the protein CASWTGRFYSPQHF.

The rearrangement joins TRBV6-5 to TRBJ2-3, with 7 bases aligning to TRBD2. Germline lookup yields CDR1 MNHEY and CDR2 SVGAGI. The junction had 9 bases not matched to a gene; V was cut back by 7 bases and J by 5 bases. This CDR3 is built from 14 residues. CDR3 DNA sequence: TGTGCCAGCACCGGGGGGAGGGCGGGAGATACGCAGTATTTT. Translation gives CASTGGRAGDTQYF.

The J gene is TRBJ1-5, the V gene TRBV30; D might be TRBD1 (6 bases). The germline V gene has CDR1 GTSNPN and CDR2 SVGIG (reference sequence). The CDR3 contains 13 residues. V shed 1 base and J shed 6 bases, with 10 bases lying between them. The CDR3 DNA reads TGTGCCTGGAGTGCAACAGGGCCTCAGCCCCAGCATTTT. This translates into CAWSATGPQPQHF.

The V call is TRBV7-9, the J call TRBJ2-5; 13 bases map to TRBD2. With 7 bases clipped from V and 5 bases from J, the junction kept 4 bases outside the gene matches. This CDR3 has 14 amino acids. CDR1 and CDR2 from the germline V gene are SEHNR and FQNEAQ (reference sequence). CDR3 residues: CASIGTSGMETQYF. The CDR3 coding sequence is TGTGCCAGCATTGGGACTAGCGGGATGGAGACCCAGTACTTC.

V and J are TRBV29-1 and TRBJ2-7; 11 nucleotides align to TRBD2. The CDR3 sequence is 16 residues long. Germline V lookup: CDR1 SQVTM, CDR2 ANQGSEA. The V and J ends lost 3 bases and 3 bases, in that order; junction bases with no gene match: 10. The CDR3 region is CSVEGSPSGRFYEQYF. The CDR3 DNA reads TGCAGCGTTGAGGGCAGCCCTAGCGGGAGGTTCTACGAGCAGTACTTC.

V gene TRBV27 combines with J gene TRBJ2-4, with 7 bases lining up with TRBD1. The CDR3 length is 19 residues. Germline trimming cut 6 bases from V and 0 bases from J; bases unmatched to any gene: 17. The germline V gene encodes CDR1 MNHEY and CDR2 SMNVEV (reference sequence). Written as DNA, the CDR3 is TGTGCCAGCAGCCAGATAAGCCCCCAACAGGGGATAGCCAAAAACATTCAGTACTTC. It yields the protein CASSQISPQQGIAKNIQYF.

This CDR3 reads CSVEGLGVYGYTF. CDR3 in DNA: TGCAGCGTTGAGGGACTTGGAGTCTATGGCTACACCTTC. The chain uses TRBV29-1 and TRBJ1-2; D may be TRBD1 (5 bases). Germline V gene sequence: CDR1 SQVTM, CDR2 ANQGSEA. The CDR3 has 13 residues. The V and J ends lost 3 bases and 4 bases respectively, with 12 bases between them.

The genes are TRBV4-2 and TRBJ1-2; D remains ambiguous. Trimming cost V 1 base and J 1 base, with 7 bases left between them. There are 14 residues in the CDR3. CDR1 LGHNA and CDR2 YNFKEQ come from the germline V gene. The CDR3 loop reads CASSQGTVNYGYTF. The CDR3, as DNA: TGTGCCAGCAGCCAAGGTACAGTTAACTATGGCTACACCTTC.

This clone was recorded a few times. The rearrangement links TRBV7-9 to TRBJ2-7, with D perhaps TRBD1 (5 bases). The CDR3 length is 13 residues. V was clipped by 1 base and J by 6 bases, with 10 bases between them. Germline lookup yields CDR1 SEHNR and CDR2 FQNEAQ (reference sequence). Here the CDR3 DNA reads TGTGCCAGCAGCTTAGGTCAGGGCCTCGAGCAGTACTTC. Translating it yields CASSLGQGLEQYF.

The CDR3 bases are TGTGCCAGCAGCCAAGGTTTACAGCCTTCCTACAATGAGCAGTTCTTC. Its translation is CASSQGLQPSYNEQFF. This chain joins TRBV3-1 (or the pseudogene TRBV3-2) and TRBJ2-1; D is unresolved. Trimming cost V 1 base and J 1 base, with 11 bases left between them. Germline values: CDR1 LGHDT, CDR2 YNNKEL (reference sequence). This CDR3 contains 16 residues.

The chain combines TRBV11-2 with TRBJ2-7, with unresolved D. The CDR3 has 14 amino acids. V lost 0 bases and J 3 bases, leaving 9 bases between the germline ends. CDR1 is SGHAT, CDR2 FQNNGV, per germline. The CDR3 sequence: CASSLDFGSYEQYF. In nucleotides, the CDR3 is TGTGCCAGCAGCTTAGATTTTGGCAGCTACGAGCAGTACTTC.

The chain joins TRBV19 to TRBJ2-1; D is possibly TRBD1 (6 bases). CDR3 length equals 15 residues. Germline CDR1 is LNHDA and CDR2 is SQIVND (reference sequence). V was clipped by 3 bases and J by 2 bases, with 11 bases between them. The CDR3: CASSINREPYNEQFF. CDR3 in DNA: TGTGCCAGTAGTATCAACAGGGAACCCTACAATGAGCAGTTCTTC. Drawing the rest from reference TRBV19 and TRBJ2-1, the complete variable domain is DGGITQSPKYLFRKEGQNVTLSCEQNLNHDAMYWYRQDPGQGLRLIYYSQIVNDFQKGDIAEGYSVSREKKESFPLTVTSAQKNPTAFYLCASSINREPYNEQFFGPGTRLTVL.

The rearrangement joins TRBV20-1 to TRBJ2-5; possible D gene TRBD1, 6 bases. The V gene's germline CDR1 is DFQATT and CDR2 SNEGSKA (reference sequence). The CDR3 runs to 14 residues. V lost 3 bases and J 3 bases, leaving 14 bases between the germline ends. The CDR3 region has the DNA TGCAGTGCTAGTAACAGGGACGGGAAAGAGACCCAGTACTTC. Translating gives CSASNRDGKETQYF.

The J gene is TRBJ2-7, the V gene TRBV12-3 or TRBV12-4, with 7 nucleotides matching TRBD2. The CDR3 has 13 residues. The V and J ends lost 4 bases and 6 bases, in that order; junction bases with no gene match: 6. CDR3 residues: CASSSGRGVEQYF. CDR3 DNA: TGTGCCAGCAGTTCGGGACGGGGGGTCGAGCAGTACTTC.

The gene calls are TRBV12-3 or TRBV12-4 and TRBJ2-5; D gene unclear. Trimming stripped 5 bases from V and 2 bases from J, with 3 bases between. This CDR3 has 11 residues. The CDR3 loop is CASSRQETQYF. The CDR3 DNA is TGTGCCAGCAGTCGTCAAGAGACCCAGTACTTC.